The 13 T cell receptor beta chains given below trace back to one sample, sequenced in a study of T cell changes during pregnancy in multiple sclerosis. TCRdb's table, derived via immunoSEQ multiplex PCR, lists solely in-frame clones and lacks some. The sample lists some 110,000 clones; about 89% were seen once. The sample was peripheral blood, taken before pregnancy. The receptors shown here come from a female donor with multiple sclerosis, enrolled in a pregnancy study.

The CDR3 loop reads CASNPGEGLVEQYF. CDR3 DNA: TGCGCCAGCAATCCCGGGGAAGGCTTGGTCGAGCAGTACTTC. V usage is TRBV5-1 and J usage is TRBJ2-7, with D perhaps matching TRBD2 (5 bases). Trimming shortened V by 6 bases and J by 6 bases, and 19 bases separated the two germline ends. This CDR3 is built from 14 residues. Germline V gene sequence: CDR1 SGHRS, CDR2 YFSETQ.

The V gene is TRBV11-3, the J gene TRBJ1-1; D gene unclear. There are 13 residues in the CDR3. Germline V lookup: CDR1 SGHNT, CDR2 YENEEA. Trimming cost V 1 base and J 3 bases, with 6 bases left between them. The CDR3 coding sequence is TGTGCCAGCAGCTTAGGCGTAGACACTGAAGCTTTCTTT. As protein: CASSLGVDTEAFF.

A single count supports this clone. The chain employs TRBV7-9 and TRBJ2-3, with a weak D call TRBD1 (6 bases). This CDR3 spans 13 amino acids. Germline V gives CDR1 SEHNR, CDR2 FQNEAQ (reference sequence). CDR3 loop: CATRTGSGDTQYF. The DNA for the CDR3 is TGTGCGACACGAACAGGGTCGGGAGATACGCAGTATTTT. Together with reference TRBV7-9 and TRBJ2-3, the CDR3 gives the full variable domain: DTGVSQNPRHKITKRGQNVTFRCDPISEHNRLYWYRQTLGQGPEFLTYFQNEAQLEKSRLLSDRFSAERPKGSFSTLEIQRTEQGDSAMYLCATRTGSGDTQYFGPGTRLTVL.

The V call is TRBV28, the J call TRBJ2-5; TRBD2 aligns across 12 bases. CDR3 length: 18 residues. V was clipped by 7 bases and J by 7 bases; unmatched bases: 19. Germline V gene data show CDR1 as MDHEN and CDR2 as SYDVKM. The CDR3 sequence: CASNWGGPSGRGYGTQYF. CDR3 bases: TGTGCCAGCAACTGGGGTGGGCCTAGCGGGAGGGGATACGGGACCCAGTACTTC.

The chain joins TRBV4-3 to TRBJ2-5; perhaps TRBD2 as D (5 bases). CDR1 is LGHNA and CDR2 is YSLEER in the germline V gene. This CDR3 comprises 16 residues. Trimming stripped 1 base from V and 5 bases from J, with 17 bases between. The chain's CDR3 is CASSQGSGAADETQYF. The CDR3, as DNA: TGCGCCAGCAGCCAAGGGTCAGGCGCAGCGGATGAGACCCAGTACTTC.

The rearrangement links TRBV19 to TRBJ2-2; D is ambiguous. Trimming took off 1 base at V and 2 bases at J, with 8 bases between the two ends. Germline V gene sequence: CDR1 LNHDA, CDR2 SQIVND (reference sequence). This CDR3 region has 15 residues. CDR3 loop: CASSIGRTNTGELFF. DNA of the CDR3: TGTGCCAGTAGTATAGGGAGAACTAACACCGGGGAGCTGTTTTTT.

This chain connects TRBV6-1 to TRBJ2-7; TRBD1 might be the D (6 bases). Trimming removed 0 bases from V and 5 bases from J, with 8 bases in between. Germline loops: CDR1 MNHNS, CDR2 SASEGT. The CDR3 loop spans 13 amino acids. CDR3 nucleotide sequence: TGTGCCAGCAGTGAAGCGGACAGTAACGAGCAGTACTTC. Protein product: CASSEADSNEQYF.

The V call is TRBV7-2, the J call TRBJ2-4; 7 bases align to TRBD2. With 8 bases clipped from V and 5 bases from J, the junction kept 9 bases outside the gene matches. The CDR3 is 14 residues long. Germline CDR1 reads SGHTA; CDR2 reads FQGNSA. In DNA, the CDR3 is TGTGCCAGCTCGCCGACTAGCACGCAAAACATTCAGTACTTC. Amino acids: CASSPTSTQNIQYF.

The V and J genes are TRBV28 and TRBJ2-7; tentatively, D is TRBD2 (5 bases). The CDR3 consists of 16 residues. Germline V CDR1 and CDR2: MDHEN, SYDVKM. CDR3 protein: CASEGSIGAFADEQYF. In DNA form, the CDR3 reads TGTGCATCCGAGGGATCAATAGGTGCATTCGCCGACGAGCAGTACTTC.

The chain carries TRBV5-5 and TRBJ1-2; the D is unclear. The V and J ends lost 4 bases and 4 bases respectively, with 17 bases between them. The germline V gene encodes CDR1 SGHKS and CDR2 YYEKEE (reference sequence). The CDR3 is 15 amino acids. The DNA of the CDR3 is TGTGCCAGCAGCGCCCACGAGGGCCCCGGCTATGGCTACACCTTC. This encodes CASSAHEGPGYGYTF.

This chain joins TRBV4-2 and TRBJ2-1; D possibly corresponds to TRBD2 (5 bases). This CDR3 is 15 amino acids long. Trimming took off 4 bases at V and 2 bases at J, with 12 bases between the two ends. Germline CDR1 is LGHNA and CDR2 is YNFKEQ. The CDR3 reads CASSPRGEAYNEQFF. CDR3 sequence (DNA): TGTGCCAGCAGCCCTCGGGGAGAAGCCTACAATGAGCAGTTCTTC.

V and J are TRBV6-1 and TRBJ1-5, with D maybe TRBD1 (5 bases). Germline values: CDR1 MNHNS, CDR2 SASEGT. This CDR3 is 16 amino acids long. Trimming removed 1 base at V and 0 bases at J, with 10 bases between. Written as DNA, the CDR3 is TGTGCCAGCAGTGAAGTTGGACACTTTAGCAATCAGCCCCAGCATTTT. This encodes CASSEVGHFSNQPQHF.

This clone occurred once. The rearrangement uses TRBV10-3 and TRBJ2-1; a possible D gene is TRBD1 (5 bases). The CDR3 runs 16 residues. Trimming pared 4 bases from V and 6 bases from J, leaving 19 bases between. In germline, CDR1 is ENHRY, CDR2 SYGVKD. CDR3 loop: CAISAFGQGNGNEQFF. The CDR3 coding sequence is TGTGCCATCAGTGCATTCGGGCAGGGAAACGGCAATGAGCAGTTCTTC.